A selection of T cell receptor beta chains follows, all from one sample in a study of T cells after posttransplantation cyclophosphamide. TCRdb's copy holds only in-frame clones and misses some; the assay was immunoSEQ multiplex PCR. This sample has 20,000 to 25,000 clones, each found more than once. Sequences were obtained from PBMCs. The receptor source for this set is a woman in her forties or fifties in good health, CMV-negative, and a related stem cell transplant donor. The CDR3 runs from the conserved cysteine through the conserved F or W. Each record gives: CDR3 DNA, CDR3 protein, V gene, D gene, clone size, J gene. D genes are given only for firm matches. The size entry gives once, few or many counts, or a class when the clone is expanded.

CDR3nt: TGCAGCGTTCGCTTATCAAACGGGGAAAAACTGTTTTTT
CDR3aa: CSVRLSNGEKLFF
v_gene: TRBV29-1
d_gene: NA
abundance: many
j_gene: TRBJ1-4

CDR3nt: TGTGCCAGCAGCTTAGGACTAGCGGGAGGCACAGATACGCAGTATTTT
CDR3aa: CASSLGLAGGTDTQYF
v_gene: TRBV5-6
d_gene: TRBD2
abundance: many
j_gene: TRBJ2-3

CDR3nt: TGTGCCAGCAGCTTAGTGCGTAGCGGGGTCTATGGCTACACCTTC
CDR3aa: CASSLVRSGVYGYTF
v_gene: TRBV7-2
d_gene: NA
abundance: many
j_gene: TRBJ1-2

CDR3nt: TGTGCCAGCAGTCCTGAAGTCTGGACGGGACAGGGCCCGGGGACTGAAGCTTTCTTT
CDR3aa: CASSPEVWTGQGPGTEAFF
v_gene: TRBV27
d_gene: TRBD1
abundance: many
j_gene: TRBJ1-1

CDR3nt: TGTGCCAGCAGCAATTCCGGGACTTCATACGAGCAGTACTTC
CDR3aa: CASSNSGTSYEQYF
v_gene: TRBV7-9
d_gene: NA
abundance: many
j_gene: TRBJ2-7

CDR3nt: TGCGCCAGCAGCTTGGTGGTACTAGCGGGAGTTTGGGGGTCCTACAATGAGCAGTTCTTC
CDR3aa: CASSLVVLAGVWGSYNEQFF
v_gene: TRBV5-1
d_gene: TRBD2
abundance: many
j_gene: TRBJ2-1

CDR3nt: TGTGCCAGTAGTATTCCGGGGGGAGATACGCAGTATTTT
CDR3aa: CASSIPGGDTQYF
v_gene: TRBV19
d_gene: TRBD2
abundance: many
j_gene: TRBJ2-3

CDR3nt: TGCAGCGTTGCGGACAGCCTTAATGAAAAACTGTTTTTT
CDR3aa: CSVADSLNEKLFF
v_gene: TRBV29-1
d_gene: NA
abundance: many
j_gene: TRBJ1-4

CDR3nt: TGCGCCAGCAGTGTAGAGACAGGATACAATGAGCAGTTCTTC
CDR3aa: CASSVETGYNEQFF
v_gene: TRBV10-1
d_gene: NA
abundance: many
j_gene: TRBJ2-1

CDR3nt: TGTGCCAGCAGCACCGAGGGGACAGGGTTTTATTCACCCCTCCACTTT
CDR3aa: CASSTEGTGFYSPLHF
v_gene: TRBV9
d_gene: TRBD1
abundance: many
j_gene: TRBJ1-6

CDR3nt: TGTGCCAGCAGGCGGGAAAGGGGGACAGGATCAATCCAAACCTACGAGCAGTACTTC
CDR3aa: CASRRERGTGSIQTYEQYF
v_gene: TRBV27
d_gene: TRBD1
abundance: many
j_gene: TRBJ2-7

CDR3nt: TGTGCCACCAGCAGCCCGGGACTAGCGTCGACCGGGGAGCTGTTTTTT
CDR3aa: CATSSPGLASTGELFF
v_gene: TRBV15
d_gene: TRBD2
abundance: many
j_gene: TRBJ2-2

CDR3nt: TGTGCCTTCGGGGGTACCCCCTACGAGCAGTACTTC
CDR3aa: CAFGGTPYEQYF
v_gene: TRBV10-3
d_gene: NA
abundance: many
j_gene: TRBJ2-7

CDR3nt: TGTGCCAGCAGTTTACTAGGATCCAACAAAAGGGGGGAGCTGTTTTTT
CDR3aa: CASSLLGSNKRGELFF
v_gene: TRBV27
d_gene: NA
abundance: many
j_gene: TRBJ2-2

CDR3nt: TGTGCCAGCACCCACGGGGGTTACAATGAGCAGTTCTTC
CDR3aa: CASTHGGYNEQFF
v_gene: TRBV28
d_gene: NA
abundance: many
j_gene: TRBJ2-1

CDR3nt: TGTGCCAGCAGGGAGACAGGTGGGGGAACTGAAGCTTTCTTT
CDR3aa: CASRETGGGTEAFF
v_gene: TRBV13
d_gene: NA
abundance: many
j_gene: TRBJ1-1

CDR3nt: TGTGCCAGCAGTGGGGAGGGTACGCAGTATTTT
CDR3aa: CASSGEGTQYF
v_gene: TRBV2
d_gene: TRBD2
abundance: many
j_gene: TRBJ2-3

CDR3nt: TGTGCCAGCACCGGGCCGGTCCTAGCGGGCAATGAGCAGTTCTTC
CDR3aa: CASTGPVLAGNEQFF
v_gene: TRBV6-1
d_gene: TRBD2
abundance: many
j_gene: TRBJ2-1

CDR3nt: TGTGCCAGCAGCAGGACTAGGGAGGAGACCCAGTACTTC
CDR3aa: CASSRTREETQYF
v_gene: TRBV7-7
d_gene: TRBD2
abundance: many
j_gene: TRBJ2-5

CDR3nt: TGTGCCAGCAGCGTAGGGACAGGAATTCGGAGCAATGAGCAGTTCTTC
CDR3aa: CASSVGTGIRSNEQFF
v_gene: TRBV9
d_gene: TRBD1
abundance: many
j_gene: TRBJ2-1

CDR3nt: TGTGCCAGTCAAACAGGGGGCCGGGATTCACCCCTCCACTTT
CDR3aa: CASQTGGRDSPLHF
v_gene: TRBV19
d_gene: TRBD1
abundance: many
j_gene: TRBJ1-6

CDR3nt: TGTGCCAGCAGCTTAGCCTTCGACAGGGAGCAGTTCTTC
CDR3aa: CASSLAFDREQFF
v_gene: TRBV7-6
d_gene: NA
abundance: many
j_gene: TRBJ2-1

CDR3nt: TGTGCCAGCAGTGACGCTGACAGTTTTACTGAAGCTTTCTTT
CDR3aa: CASSDADSFTEAFF
v_gene: TRBV2
d_gene: NA
abundance: many
j_gene: TRBJ1-1

CDR3nt: TGCGCCAGCAGCTTGGGAGATGGGGGGTCTGGAAACACCATATATTTT
CDR3aa: CASSLGDGGSGNTIYF
v_gene: TRBV5-1
d_gene: NA
abundance: many
j_gene: TRBJ1-3

CDR3nt: TGTGCTAGTAGTTTCAGCGGGGGTTTTGTAAACTCCTACAATGAGCAGTTCTTC
CDR3aa: CASSFSGGFVNSYNEQFF
v_gene: TRBV12-5
d_gene: TRBD2
abundance: many
j_gene: TRBJ2-1

CDR3nt: TGTGCCAGCAGTTACGGTGGGGGCAGCTATGGCTACACCTTC
CDR3aa: CASSYGGGSYGYTF
v_gene: TRBV6-5
d_gene: NA
abundance: many
j_gene: TRBJ1-2

CDR3nt: TGTGCCAGTAGTGTTCCCGGACTAGCGGGGAACAATGAGCAGTTCTTC
CDR3aa: CASSVPGLAGNNEQFF
v_gene: TRBV19
d_gene: TRBD2
abundance: many
j_gene: TRBJ2-1

CDR3nt: TGTGCCAGCAGCTTGGCAGGGGTGGCGGATCAGCCCCAGCATTTT
CDR3aa: CASSLAGVADQPQHF
v_gene: TRBV5-6
d_gene: NA
abundance: many
j_gene: TRBJ1-5

CDR3nt: TGCGCCAGCAGCCAAGATATTGGGACAGGGGGCTTCGCACCCCTCCACTTT
CDR3aa: CASSQDIGTGGFAPLHF
v_gene: TRBV4-3
d_gene: TRBD1
abundance: medium-sized
j_gene: TRBJ1-6

CDR3nt: TGTGCCAGCAGGCAAAACAGGGCGGCTAGCACAGATACGCAGTATTTT
CDR3aa: CASRQNRAASTDTQYF
v_gene: TRBV7-2
d_gene: NA
abundance: many
j_gene: TRBJ2-3

CDR3nt: TGTGCCAGCAGCTTACAGGGGGCTTCTAATGAAAAACTGTTTTTT
CDR3aa: CASSLQGASNEKLFF
v_gene: TRBV11-2
d_gene: TRBD1
abundance: many
j_gene: TRBJ1-4

CDR3nt: TGCAGCGTTGACGGGCGACAGGGGGGTGAAGCTTTCTTT
CDR3aa: CSVDGRQGGEAFF
v_gene: TRBV29-1
d_gene: TRBD1
abundance: many
j_gene: TRBJ1-1

CDR3nt: TGCGCCAGCAGTGAGTCGGCACAGGTGAACACCGGGGAGCTGTTTTTT
CDR3aa: CASSESAQVNTGELFF
v_gene: TRBV10-1
d_gene: NA
abundance: many
j_gene: TRBJ2-2

CDR3nt: TGTGCCAGCAGCCGACCCGGGACTAGCGGGTACAATGAGCAGTTCTTC
CDR3aa: CASSRPGTSGYNEQFF
v_gene: TRBV4-2
d_gene: TRBD2
abundance: many
j_gene: TRBJ2-1

CDR3nt: TGTGCCAGTAGTATCATGGGTGGAGGGGCCGAGCAGTACTTC
CDR3aa: CASSIMGGGAEQYF
v_gene: TRBV19
d_gene: NA
abundance: many
j_gene: TRBJ2-7

CDR3nt: TGTGCCAGCAGCCGCACCGGGACTAGCGGGAGGGGCGAGCAGTACTTC
CDR3aa: CASSRTGTSGRGEQYF
v_gene: TRBV14
d_gene: TRBD2
abundance: many
j_gene: TRBJ2-7

CDR3nt: TGCGCCAGCAGCCAAAACTTCCAGCGGGGGATGGGCACAGATACGCAGTATTTT
CDR3aa: CASSQNFQRGMGTDTQYF
v_gene: TRBV4-3
d_gene: TRBD2
abundance: many
j_gene: TRBJ2-3

CDR3nt: TGTGCCAGTAGCGCTAGTCCGGGACAGGGACACGAGCAGTACTTC
CDR3aa: CASSASPGQGHEQYF
v_gene: TRBV19
d_gene: TRBD1
abundance: many
j_gene: TRBJ2-7

CDR3nt: TGTGCCAGTAGTATGGTTCATCGGTCCGTCGAGCAGTACTTC
CDR3aa: CASSMVHRSVEQYF
v_gene: TRBV19
d_gene: NA
abundance: many
j_gene: TRBJ2-7

CDR3nt: TGTGCCATCAGTGAGTCGGGCAGTTCAGCCTACGAGCAGTACTTC
CDR3aa: CAISESGSSAYEQYF
v_gene: TRBV10-3
d_gene: NA
abundance: many
j_gene: TRBJ2-7

CDR3nt: TGTGCCAGCACCGTGGGGGACAGCTCCTACAATGAGCAGTTCTTC
CDR3aa: CASTVGDSSYNEQFF
v_gene: TRBV25-1
d_gene: TRBD1
abundance: many
j_gene: TRBJ2-1

CDR3nt: TGCGCCAGCAGCTCGGCCCAGGGAGCGGGAGCCCATAATTCACCCCTCCACTTT
CDR3aa: CASSSAQGAGAHNSPLHF
v_gene: TRBV5-1
d_gene: NA
abundance: many
j_gene: TRBJ1-6

CDR3nt: TGTGCCAGCAACCTCCGGGACAGCGGAGCCAAAAACATTCAGTACTTC
CDR3aa: CASNLRDSGAKNIQYF
v_gene: TRBV2
d_gene: TRBD1
abundance: many
j_gene: TRBJ2-4

CDR3nt: TGTGCCAGCAGCCCTCCAACCCGGGGACTTGGGGAGACCCAGTACTTC
CDR3aa: CASSPPTRGLGETQYF
v_gene: TRBV11-1
d_gene: NA
abundance: many
j_gene: TRBJ2-5

CDR3nt: TGTGCCAGCAGACCCTACCGGGACAGGGACAATCAGCCCCAGCATTTT
CDR3aa: CASRPYRDRDNQPQHF
v_gene: TRBV28
d_gene: TRBD1
abundance: many
j_gene: TRBJ1-5

CDR3nt: TGTGCCAGCTCAATTATCTCGAACACCGGGGGGCTGTTTTTT
CDR3aa: CASSIISNTGGLFF
v_gene: TRBV18
d_gene: NA
abundance: many
j_gene: TRBJ2-2